This T cell receptor beta chain is from a study of cytomegalovirus exposure and HLA in healthy donors (dated by TCRdb to about 2017). Regarding the complete study: According to an earlier analysis of 587 of the donors, about 170 million T cells yielded 90 million to 130 million unique TCR beta sequences and 250 to 350 Gb of sequence data. An early release that covered several hundred HLA-typed donors contained approximately 300 gigabases of sequencing data and tens of millions of unique TCR sequences. Among the approximately 430 genotyped donors, around 79% belonged to the genetic ancestry cluster associated with self-reported Caucasian donors. The study aimed to test whether cataloging public T cell receptors could reveal signatures of past pathogen exposure. The study used immunosequencing to profile the T cell repertoires of 600 to 850 subjects and linked those repertoires to cytomegalovirus serostatus. In addition to the first cohort of approximately 650 subjects, a separate validation cohort of approximately 110 different subjects was used. To predict cytomegalovirus infection status, the study combined high-throughput TCR immunosequencing, statistical association of individual TCRs with disease status, and machine learning. In a later analysis, previously published TCR beta repertoires from 500 to 750 donors were re-analyzed and high-resolution HLA genotyping was added so that TCR occurrence patterns could be studied. Rather than drawing on any new phenotypic data, the later analysis identified candidate immune exposures from TCR beta sequences and the way those sequences occurred across donors. An earlier analysis of some 500 of the donors applied high-throughput TCR beta sequencing to assess whether each TCR beta V gene segment acted as functional or pseudogenic. Donor age, sex, ethnicity and CMV serostatus were collected together with the repertoire data. In a later genetic analysis, genome-wide SNP genotypes for 398 of the 666 donors were used, and that subset was treated as a discovery cohort. Every repertoire in the discovery cohort had been generated on one and the same sequencing platform. HLA typing covered class I and class II loci at four-digit resolution. The number of typed donors differed by locus: about 620-630 for A, B, C, DRB1 and DQB1; 500 to 550 for DQA1; 606 for DPA1; and about 450 for DPB1. Because of strong linkage in the cohort, roughly five DR-DQ haplotypes were treated as single units for association and clustering. Across approximately 420 genotyped donors of the cohort, an average of roughly 250,000 unique TCR beta nucleotide sequences per donor were sequenced, and roughly 20% of those sequences were non-productive.

The cohort comprised under 700 healthy bone marrow donors. Cohort members were all nominally healthy when sampled, although unrecorded immune exposures were likely present. The donor was CMV seronegative and belonged to the group of more than 300 seronegative cohort members. A peripheral blood sample was provided by each donor, and peripheral blood mononuclear cells were used for TCR beta sequencing. The Qiagen DNeasy Blood Extraction Kit was used to extract genomic DNA from the blood cell samples. The paper as a whole reports these results and caveats: The sequencing pipeline was judged likely to have produced a cluster of highly shared sequence variants as a technical artifact. The authors suggested that the approach could potentially be generalized to other disease states and immunological phenotypes. Linkage disequilibrium might explain the correlated functional status among segregating V segments, but an unknown experimental factor could not be excluded. Because HLA typing was unavailable for some donors at each locus, only the typed subset was used in association tests. When HLA alleles, especially DR and DQ, strongly co-occurred, attributing TCR associations to individual alleles was difficult. A further reported finding was that TCR beta sequences accurately predicted the HLA-A and HLA-B alleles for most subjects in the first cohort. According to a later analysis, parvovirus B19, influenza, CMV and Epstein-Barr virus appeared linked to several top co-occurrence clusters. A later analysis associated roughly 17,000 TCR beta sequences with specific HLA alleles at a false discovery rate of 0.05. The only immune exposure information available for the cohort was CMV serostatus. A total of some 180 TCR beta chains were listed by the study as associated with cytomegalovirus. Approximately 16 rarely observed V segments, including chromosome 9 orphons, were excluded from the earlier analysis of several hundred of the donors because counts were too low. Compared with the approximately 670-donor mean, donors in an Asian-associated ancestry cluster had fewer N-insertions in productive TCRs, according to a later genetic analysis. The classifier was reported to diagnose cytomegalovirus status with high specificity and sensitivity in both the original cohort and the validation cohort. This cohort had only TCR beta chains sequenced, and the lack of alpha or paired-chain data limited which features could be detected. In vitro tests confirmed that a few of the cytomegalovirus-associated TCR beta chains recognize cytomegalovirus antigens. A later genetic analysis associated a missense DCLRE1C variant with V-gene and J-gene trimming of TCR beta chains, and an independent cohort replicated the association. In an earlier analysis of around 600 of the donors, most TCR beta V segments were observed in productive rearrangements about 87% or about 30% of the time, broadly matching IMGT annotations. While some public TCRs were present in many individuals, most TCR sequences turned up only very rarely across donors. Some IMGT-functional V segments, including TRBV6-2 and TRBV6-3, could not be distinguished by the 87-base-pair reads and were therefore excluded. In a later analysis, TCR association rates were found to vary across HLA loci, with the most associated TCRs seen for DRB1 alleles and the fewest for HLA-C alleles. According to a later analysis, most CMV-associated TCR beta chains appeared to be HLA-restricted, and the HLA associations seemed to be driven largely by CMV exposure. In a later analysis, HLA-associated TCR beta chains were found to be more clonally expanded and to have lower generation probabilities than equally common non-associated chains. The presence/absence analyses assumed that sequencing depth was roughly uniform across donors, and that assumption may not be true.

To note about this clone: Its antigen remains undetermined. It has no much larger one-base neighbor in the sample; base qualities were not kept.

Trimming leaves V shorter by 2 bases and J shorter by 6 bases, with the junction holding 24 bases beyond the gene matches. CDR1 and CDR2 are drawn from the germline V gene (reference sequence): GTSNPN, SVGIG. There are 19 amino acids in the CDR3, from cysteine to phenylalanine inclusive. Of the read, only the CDR3 DNA is kept; its 57 bases are in frame from base 1. Receptor amplification or capture employed the immunoSEQ multiplex PCR assay. A mixture of 60 forward primers for TCR Vbeta segments and 13 reverse primers for TCR Jbeta segments was used in the multiplex PCR. The CDR3 region of rearranged TCR beta genes was amplified from genomic DNA by a multiplex PCR assay. Amplified TCR beta libraries were sequenced as 87-base-pair reads on the Illumina HiSeq System. The study's own analysis went as follows. In a later analysis, about 80 million unique TCR beta chains were counted across the roughly 670 repertoires, and approximately 11 million of these chains were shared by at least two donors. Raw reads were error-corrected and collapsed into unique sequences by a nearest-neighbor algorithm in which closely related sequences were merged to remove PCR and sequencing errors. CDR3 sequences were aligned to IMGT reference sequences to assign V, D and J gene segments. Each retained sequence needed at least a six-nucleotide match to both a V gene segment and a J gene segment. Rearrangements were classified as productive when the CDR3 lacked stop codons and remained in frame with V and J, and all other rearrangements were classified as non-productive. CDR3 was defined according to IMGT convention as the region running from the second conserved V-encoded cysteine to the conserved J-encoded phenylalanine. The earlier analysis of about 640 of the donors excluded any sequence lacking an unambiguous match to a single V gene segment. In an earlier analysis of approximately 610 of the donors, V segments were called functional above 56.7% productive rearrangements and were called segregating when the between-donor standard deviation exceeded 5%. A statistical classification framework was developed to diagnose cytomegalovirus status using the catalog of TCR beta chain sequences. In a later analysis, V and J genes were assigned by comparing TCR nucleotide sequences against IMGT/GENE-DB human TR gene sequences. In a later analysis, CDR3 sequences and most-parsimonious VDJ recombination scenarios were assigned using the TCRdist pipeline. In a later analysis, each TCR beta chain was defined by its CDR3 amino acid sequence together with its V-gene family, and reads without a unique V-gene family were excluded. As a way to deal with suspected cross-contamination and a sequencing artifact, a later analysis dropped hundreds of nucleotide sequences that were highly shared and had low generation probability. For each public chain, a later analysis derived a clonal expansion index from normalized ranks of inferred template counts within each repertoire. In a later analysis, generation probabilities were computed with a VDJ recombination model fitted to out-of-frame rearrangements, and the resulting probabilities were checked against IGoR. In a later analysis, TCR-TCR, TCR-HLA and TCR-CMV co-occurrence was scored with hypergeometric tests, and a repertoire-size bias correction was applied to TCR pairs. False discovery rates were estimated in a later analysis by permuting HLA or CMV assignments 20 times. In a later analysis, co-occurring TCRs were grouped using DBSCAN, with TCRdist sequence similarity added in when clustering inside HLA-allele-positive subsets. Repertoires with fewer than 30,000 or more than 120,000 public chains, plus five repertoires with anomalous nucleotide sharing, were excluded from co-occurrence clustering. The table comes from immuneACCESS by way of TCRdb, which keeps in-frame sequences with V and J called. Part of the clones is missing from these tables; in studies checked, under half for an unresolved V gene and the rest for unknown reasons. From that table come the V and J calls and clone size; the DNA was used to work out D and trimming. Across this sample there are 100,000 to 120,000 clones, with 75% to 90% seen only once. About 1.8% of the sample is in the top ten clones.

This sequence was found in a man aged 35-49 years in good health and CMV-seronegative. The V and J segments used are TRBV30 and TRBJ1-2, with 7 bases aligning to TRBD1. The sequenced sample consisted of PBMCs. The CDR3 loop reads CAWSTTLRDRSVQGDGYTF. The nucleotide sequence is TGTGCCTGGAGTACAACCCTAAGGGACAGATCCGTCCAGGGGGATGGCTACACCTTC.